The 24 T cell receptor beta chains listed next were all sequenced from one sample in a study of blood T cell repertoires in COVID-19. The method was immunoSEQ multiplex PCR; TCRdb's version includes in-frame clones alone and lacks a portion of them. The data hold a few hundred thousand clones, with 70% to 90% observed a single time. Sequencing input: peripheral blood. Every receptor here comes from a man between 50 and 59 years old with acute or convalescent COVID-19.

This chain connects TRBV11-2 to TRBJ2-7; 9 positions match TRBD1. After removal of 5 bases from V and 6 bases from J, the junction contained 5 bases not matched to a gene. Germline CDR1 SGHAT, CDR2 FQNNGV. The CDR3 loop spans 13 amino acids. The CDR3 bases are TGTGCCAGCAGCCGTGACAGGGGGGGCGAGCAGTACTTC. Translating gives CASSRDRGGEQYF.

The V gene is TRBV5-8, the J gene TRBJ2-7, with 7 bases identical to TRBD1. This CDR3 region has 13 residues. The trim removed 4 bases at V and 6 bases at J, leaving 7 bases unmatched. Germline CDR1 reads SGHTS; CDR2 reads YDEGEE. The CDR3 is CASSPDRDTEQYF. In DNA form, the CDR3 reads TGTGCCAGCAGCCCTGACAGGGATACCGAGCAGTACTTC.

The J gene is TRBJ2-3, the V gene TRBV11-3; 7 bases align to TRBD1. Germline-derived CDR1 and CDR2 are SGHNT and YENEEA. The CDR3 sequence is 16 residues long. V lost 5 bases, J lost 4 bases, and 12 bases stayed unmatched. The CDR3 loop reads CASSAGGRGRSDTQYF. The CDR3 nucleotides read TGTGCCAGCAGCGCAGGCGGCAGGGGGAGATCAGATACGCAGTATTTT.

The CDR3 here is CASSIGQTDTQYF. The CDR3 DNA sequence: TGTGCCAGTAGTATAGGACAGACAGATACGCAGTATTTT. The rearrangement joins TRBV19 to TRBJ2-3, with D perhaps matching TRBD1 (5 bases). The germline V gene encodes CDR1 LNHDA and CDR2 SQIVND (reference sequence). Trimming shortened V by 1 base and J by 3 bases, and 5 bases separated the two germline ends. CDR3 length: 13 residues.

This chain links TRBV7-3 with TRBJ2-3, with TRBD1 matching 7 bases. This CDR3 contains 14 residues. The V segment lost 4 bases and the J segment 9 bases; nucleotides outside the gene matches: 10. Germline values: CDR1 SGHTA, CDR2 FQGTGA. This CDR3 is CASSSGQAAGTQYF. CDR3 coding DNA: TGTGCCAGCAGCTCCGGACAGGCCGCTGGGACGCAGTATTTT.

The gene calls are TRBV6-6 and TRBJ1-5, with a weak D call TRBD1 (5 bases). This CDR3 contains 12 residues. The germline CDR1 and CDR2 sequences are MNHNY and SVGAGI (reference sequence). V gave up 6 bases and J gave up 6 bases, with 9 bases separating them. The CDR3 DNA reads TGTGCCAGCAGAGGGGAGGGTCAGCCCCAGCATTTT. Protein sequence: CASRGEGQPQHF.

This chain links TRBV6-6 with TRBJ2-7; D is ambiguous. The CDR3 covers 12 residues. Trimming shortened V by 5 bases and J by 2 bases, and 7 bases separated the two germline ends. Germline V gene data show CDR1 as MNHNY and CDR2 as SVGAGI (reference sequence). DNA for the CDR3: TGTGCCAGCAGTGGCACAGCCTACGAGCAGTACTTC. Protein sequence: CASSGTAYEQYF.

The genes are TRBV5-1 and TRBJ1-2; D call uncertain. Trimming took off 0 bases at V and 8 bases at J, with 8 bases between the two ends. The CDR3 is 12 residues long. CDR1 is SGHRS and CDR2 is YFSETQ in the germline V gene. The CDR3 protein is CASSLEAGGYTF. The DNA for the CDR3 is TGCGCCAGCAGCTTGGAGGCAGGCGGCTACACCTTC.

The chain combines TRBV4-1 with TRBJ1-3; a possible D gene is TRBD1 (6 bases). The V gene's germline CDR1 is MGHRA and CDR2 YSYEKL. The CDR3 runs to 15 residues. Deletions cut 4 bases from V and 4 bases from J, with 14 bases between. This chain's CDR3 is CASSPRQAPGNTIYF. CDR3 bases: TGCGCCAGCAGCCCACGACAGGCGCCGGGAAACACCATATATTTT.

This chain connects TRBV6-2 or TRBV6-3 to TRBJ1-1, with D perhaps matching TRBD1 (5 bases). Deletions cut 6 bases from V and 11 bases from J, with 13 bases between. This CDR3 spans 11 amino acids. Germline CDR1 and CDR2: MNHEY and SVGEGT. For the CDR3, the DNA is TGTGCCAGCAGCAAGGGGTATAGGGCTTTCTTT. This gives the protein CASSKGYRAFF.

The chain links TRBV4-1 to TRBJ1-4, with TRBD1 identical over 9 bases. Trimming cost V 0 bases and J 7 bases; bases outside gene matches: 12. Looked up from germline, CDR1 is MGHRA and CDR2 is YSYEKL. The CDR3 totals 18 residues. CDR3 sequence reads: CASSQDSRKGQGGEKLFF. The CDR3 DNA reads as TGCGCCAGCAGCCAAGACTCACGGAAGGGACAGGGCGGTGAAAAACTGTTTTTT.

The chain recombines TRBV19 with TRBJ2-6; D is perhaps TRBD1 (5 bases). CDR3 length: 17 amino acids. CDR1 and CDR2 (germline): LNHDA, SQIVND (reference sequence). V was cut by 3 bases and J by 0 bases, with 12 bases left in between. CDR3 sequence: CASSIAHRISGANVLTF. The CDR3 coding sequence is TGTGCCAGTAGTATCGCCCACAGGATCTCTGGGGCCAACGTCCTGACTTTC. The entire variable domain, with the rest obtained from reference TRBV19 and TRBJ2-6, is as follows: DGGITQSPKYLFRKEGQNVTLSCEQNLNHDAMYWYRQDPGQGLRLIYYSQIVNDFQKGDIAEGYSVSREKKESFPLTVTSAQKNPTAFYLCASSIAHRISGANVLTFGAGSRLTVL.

The gene calls are TRBV9 and TRBJ2-7; 9 nucleotides align to TRBD1. Losses at the gene ends were 4 bases for V and 4 bases for J; bases not matched to a gene: 12. The CDR3 extends over 16 amino acids. Per germline, CDR1 SGDLS and CDR2 YYNGEE. CDR3 residues: CASSRRGQGLLYEQYF. The CDR3 DNA reads as TGTGCCAGCAGCAGGAGGGGACAGGGTCTCTTGTACGAGCAGTACTTC.

The V gene is TRBV12-3 or TRBV12-4, the J gene TRBJ1-3; D is possibly TRBD1 (5 bases). The CDR3 length is 13 residues. V was clipped by 8 bases and J by 2 bases, with 10 bases between them. Here the CDR3 reads CASALGAGNTIYF. CDR3 in DNA: TGTGCCAGCGCCCTAGGGGCTGGAAACACCATATATTTT.

V usage is TRBV2 and J usage is TRBJ1-1; TRBD1 is a possible D gene (6 bases). Trimming removed 5 bases from V and 0 bases from J, with 10 bases in between. The germline gives CDR1 SNHLY, CDR2 FYNNEI. This CDR3 has 14 residues. CDR3 bases: TGTGCCAGCAGTTTTGGACAGATGAACACTGAAGCTTTCTTT. Its protein product is CASSFGQMNTEAFF.

This sequence joins TRBV18 and TRBJ2-1, with D maybe TRBD1 (6 bases). V lost 2 bases to trimming and J lost 6 bases, with 11 bases between them. CDR3 length: 14 residues. CDR1 KGHSH and CDR2 LQKENI come from the germline V gene. The CDR3 DNA follows: TGTGCCAGCTCACCAGACATCAGGGGCAATGAGCAGTTCTTC. This sequence encodes CASSPDIRGNEQFF.

The chain combines TRBV11-2 with TRBJ1-2; 9 bases align to TRBD1. The CDR3 is made up of 14 amino acids. V was clipped by 3 bases and J by 7 bases; unmatched bases: 6. Germline V gene lookup returns CDR1 SGHAT and CDR2 FQNNGV. The CDR3 spells CASSFVDRGVGYTF. CDR3 sequence (DNA): TGTGCCAGCAGCTTCGTGGACAGGGGTGTTGGCTACACCTTC.

This rearrangement joins TRBV5-6 to TRBJ2-7; TRBD2 is a possible D gene (6 bases). Trimming removed 5 bases at V and 0 bases at J, with 9 bases between. CDR1 SGHDT and CDR2 YYEEEE come from the germline V gene. This CDR3 region has 13 residues. The CDR3 coding sequence is TGTGCCAGCAGGCGGGGAAGCTCCTACGAGCAGTACTTC. Its translation: CASRRGSSYEQYF.

The chain recombines TRBV6-5 with TRBJ1-2, with a weak D call TRBD1 (5 bases). Germline CDR1 is MNHEY and CDR2 is SVGAGI. Trimming cost V 5 bases and J 2 bases, with 9 bases left between them. The CDR3 contains 13 residues. This chain's CDR3 is CASSPRENYGYTF. The CDR3, as DNA: TGTGCCAGCAGTCCCAGGGAAAACTATGGCTACACCTTC.

This sequence joins TRBV27 and TRBJ1-6; a possible D gene is TRBD1 (6 bases). V lost 4 bases to trimming and J lost 5 bases, with 15 bases between them. Germline V gene lookup returns CDR1 MNHEY and CDR2 SMNVEV (reference sequence). The CDR3 spans 16 residues. The CDR3 DNA follows: TGTGCCAGCAGTTCCATGGCGCAGGGGAATAATTCACCCCTCCACTTT. Translation gives CASSSMAQGNNSPLHF.

To note about this clone: Other DNA sequences of this sample code for an identical CDR3. The chain couples TRBV2 to TRBJ2-7; D perhaps matches TRBD1 (6 bases). The V gene's germline CDR1 is SNHLY and CDR2 FYNNEI. Trimming stripped 2 bases from V and 4 bases from J, with 6 bases between. This CDR3 comprises 12 residues. CDR3 in DNA: TGTGCCAGCAGTGAACAGGGGTACGAGCAGTACTTC. Translating gives CASSEQGYEQYF.

The gene calls are TRBV18 and TRBJ1-4; D is uncertain. Germline V gene sequence: CDR1 KGHSH, CDR2 LQKENI. The CDR3 runs 14 residues. Trimming pared 5 bases from V and 3 bases from J, leaving 10 bases between. CDR3: CASSWESSNEKLFF. The CDR3 bases are TGTGCCAGCTCATGGGAGTCTTCTAATGAAAAACTGTTTTTT.

This clone has just one count. The chain links TRBV19 to TRBJ1-1, with 7 nucleotides matching TRBD1. The CDR3 sequence is 12 residues long. CDR1 and CDR2 from the germline V gene are LNHDA and SQIVND (reference sequence). V was pared by 7 bases and J by 5 bases, with 4 bases of the junction left unmatched. CDR3 DNA: TGTGCCAGTACCCCAGGGGGAACTGAAGCTTTCTTT. It is translated as CASTPGGTEAFF. The full variable domain, with the rest looked up from reference TRBV19 and TRBJ1-1, is DGGITQSPKYLFRKEGQNVTLSCEQNLNHDAMYWYRQDPGQGLRLIYYSQIVNDFQKGDIAEGYSVSREKKESFPLTVTSAQKNPTAFYLCASTPGGTEAFFGQGTRLTVV.

The V gene is TRBV5-6, the J gene TRBJ2-7, with a weak D call TRBD2 (7 bases). This CDR3 region has 15 residues. V lost 2 bases and J 3 bases, leaving 15 bases between the germline ends. The germline CDR1 and CDR2 sequences are SGHDT and YYEEEE. In nucleotides, the CDR3 is TGTGCCAGCAGCTTCCGGGGGGCGCGACTCTACGAGCAGTACTTC. Amino acids: CASSFRGARLYEQYF.